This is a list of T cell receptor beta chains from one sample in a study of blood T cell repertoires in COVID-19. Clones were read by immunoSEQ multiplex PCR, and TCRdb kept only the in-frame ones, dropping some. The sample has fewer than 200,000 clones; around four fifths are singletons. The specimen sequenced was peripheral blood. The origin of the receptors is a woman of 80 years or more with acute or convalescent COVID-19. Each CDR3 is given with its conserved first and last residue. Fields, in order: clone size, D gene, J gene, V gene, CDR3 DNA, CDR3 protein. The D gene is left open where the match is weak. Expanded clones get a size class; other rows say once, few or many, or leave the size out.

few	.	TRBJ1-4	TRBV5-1	TGCGCCAGCAGCTTGAGCGTGAGAGTTACCGATGCTGCTAATGAAAAACTGTTTTTT	CASSLSVRVTDAANEKLFF
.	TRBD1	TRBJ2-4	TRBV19	TGTGCCAGTAGTACGGGAGCCTCCGCCGGGACAGGGGGGAATCTAGCCAAAAACATTCAGTACTTC	CASSTGASAGTGGNLAKNIQYF
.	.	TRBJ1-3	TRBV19	TGTGCCAGTAGCGCGGAGCGGGGAGTGTCTGGAAACACCATATATTTT	CASSAERGVSGNTIYF
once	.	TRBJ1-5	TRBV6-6	TGTGCCAGCAGTTACTTAGATAGCAATCAGCCCCAGCATTTT	CASSYLDSNQPQHF
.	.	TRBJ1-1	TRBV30	TGTGCCTGGAACCAGGGTTCGAACACTGAAGCTTTCTTT	CAWNQGSNTEAFF
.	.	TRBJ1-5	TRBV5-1	TGCGCCAGCTCCCTAGACAGCAATAGCAATCAGCCCCAGCATTTT	CASSLDSNSNQPQHF
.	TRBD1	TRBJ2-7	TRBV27	TGTGCCAGCAGTGACAGGGGGCTCGGCGAGCAGTACTTC	CASSDRGLGEQYF
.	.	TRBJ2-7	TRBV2	TGTGCCAGCTCAGTGAATTACGAGCAGTACTTC	CASSVNYEQYF
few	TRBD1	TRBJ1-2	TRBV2	TGTGCCAGCAGTGCACAGGGGAGCTATGGCTACACCTTC	CASSAQGSYGYTF
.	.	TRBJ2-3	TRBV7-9	TGTGCCAGCAGCTTAGTACAGGGCGATTGGTTCAAAAAGGATACGCAGTATTTT	CASSLVQGDWFKKDTQYF
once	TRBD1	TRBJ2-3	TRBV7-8	TGTGCCAGCAGCTTATATCAGGGGGCCAGCACAGATACGCAGTATTTT	CASSLYQGASTDTQYF
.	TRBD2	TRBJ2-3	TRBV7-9	TGTGCCAGCAGCCCCCGGACTAGCGGCACAGATACGCAGTATTTT	CASSPRTSGTDTQYF
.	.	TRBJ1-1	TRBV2	TGTGCCAGCTGGATCCAGAGGGACACTGAAGCTTTCTTT	CASWIQRDTEAFF
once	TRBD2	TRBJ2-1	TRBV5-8	TGTGCCAGCAGATTTCTAGCGGGAGAGGAGTTCTTC	CASRFLAGEEFF
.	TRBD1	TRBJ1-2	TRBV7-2	TGTGCCAGCAGCACCCGACAGGGGAACTCCGGCTACACCTTC	CASSTRQGNSGYTF
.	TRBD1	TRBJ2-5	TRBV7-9	TGTGCCAGCAGCTCCGGACAGGGAAGGGGAAAGACCCAGTACTTC	CASSSGQGRGKTQYF
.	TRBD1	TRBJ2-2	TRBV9	TGTGCCAGCAGCAAGGGACAGGGGACCGGGGAGCTGTTTTTT	CASSKGQGTGELFF
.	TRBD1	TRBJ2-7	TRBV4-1	TGCGCCAGCAGCCAAGCACAGGGGTACGACGAGCAGTACTTC	CASSQAQGYDEQYF
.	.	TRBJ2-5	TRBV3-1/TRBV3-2	TGTGCCAGCAGCCAAGCTGCAACAGGGGAGACCCAGTACTTC	CASSQAATGETQYF
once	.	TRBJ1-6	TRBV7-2	TGTGCCAGCAGTCCCGGGGGTGGTGATTCACCCCTCCACTTT	CASSPGGGDSPLHF
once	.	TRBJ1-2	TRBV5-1	TGCGCCAGCAGCTTGGTTGCAGATGGGGCTGGCTACACCTTC	CASSLVADGAGYTF
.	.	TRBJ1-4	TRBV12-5	TGTGCTAGTGGTCACGCCGGCAGGCTACAAGAAAAACTGTTTTTT	CASGHAGRLQEKLFF
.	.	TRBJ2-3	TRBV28	TGTGCCAGCAGTTTGGCGGGGGCAGGGAAATATAAAGATACGCAGTATTTT	CASSLAGAGKYKDTQYF
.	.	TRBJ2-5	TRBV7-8	TGTGCCAGCAGCTTTCGGGTAGGCCAAGAGACCCAGTACTTC	CASSFRVGQETQYF
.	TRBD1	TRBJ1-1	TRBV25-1	TGTGCCAGCAGTTCGGACAGGGGGAACACTGAAGCTTTCTTT	CASSSDRGNTEAFF
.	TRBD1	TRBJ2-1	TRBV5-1	TGCGCCAGCAGCCTGGGACAGGGGGGCTACAATGAGCAGTTCTTC	CASSLGQGGYNEQFF
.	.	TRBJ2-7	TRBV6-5	TGTGCCAGCAGACCTAACCAGGGCTTGTACGAGCAGTACTTC	CASRPNQGLYEQYF
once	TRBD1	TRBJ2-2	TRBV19	TGTGCCAGTAGTATTGGGACAGCTACAAACACCGGGGAGCTGTTTTTT	CASSIGTATNTGELFF
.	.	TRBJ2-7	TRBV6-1	TGTGCCAGCAGTGAATCTCCCGGGACTGGCTACGAGCAGTACTTC	CASSESPGTGYEQYF